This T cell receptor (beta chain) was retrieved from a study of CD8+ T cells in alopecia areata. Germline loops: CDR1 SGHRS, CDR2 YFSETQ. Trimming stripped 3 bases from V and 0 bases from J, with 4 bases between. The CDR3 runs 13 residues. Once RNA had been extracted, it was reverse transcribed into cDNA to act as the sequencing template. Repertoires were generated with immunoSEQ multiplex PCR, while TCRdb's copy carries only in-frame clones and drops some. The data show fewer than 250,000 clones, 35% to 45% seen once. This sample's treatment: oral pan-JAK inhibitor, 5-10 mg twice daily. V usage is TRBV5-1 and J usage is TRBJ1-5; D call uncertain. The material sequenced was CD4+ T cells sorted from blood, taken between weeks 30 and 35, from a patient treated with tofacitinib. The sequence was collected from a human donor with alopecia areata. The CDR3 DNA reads TGCGCCAGCAGCTATAGTAGCAATCAGCCCCAGCATTTT. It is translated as CASSYSSNQPQHF. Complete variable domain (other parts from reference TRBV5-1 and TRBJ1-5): KAGVTQTPRYLIKTRGQQVTLSCSPISGHRSVSWYQQTPGQGLQFLFEYFSETQRNKGNFPGRFSGRQFSNSRSEMNVSTLELGDSALYLCASSYSSNQPQHFGDGTRLSIL.